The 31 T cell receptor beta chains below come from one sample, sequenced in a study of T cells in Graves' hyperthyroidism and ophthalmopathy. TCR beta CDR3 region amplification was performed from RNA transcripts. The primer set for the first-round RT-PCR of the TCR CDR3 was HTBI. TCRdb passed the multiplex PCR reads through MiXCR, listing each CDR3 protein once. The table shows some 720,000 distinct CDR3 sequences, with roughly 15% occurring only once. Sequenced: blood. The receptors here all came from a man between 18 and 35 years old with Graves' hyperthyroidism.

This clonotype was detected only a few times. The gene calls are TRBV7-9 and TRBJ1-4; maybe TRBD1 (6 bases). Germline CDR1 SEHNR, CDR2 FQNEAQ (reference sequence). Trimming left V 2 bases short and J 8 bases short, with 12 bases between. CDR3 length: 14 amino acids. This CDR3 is CASSLPQGDEKLFF. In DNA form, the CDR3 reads TGTGCCAGCAGCTTACCACAGGGCGACGAAAAACTGTTTTTT. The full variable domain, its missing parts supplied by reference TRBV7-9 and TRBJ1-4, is DTGVSQNPRHKITKRGQNVTFRCDPISEHNRLYWYRQTLGQGPEFLTYFQNEAQLEKSRLLSDRFSAERPKGSFSTLEIQRTEQGDSAMYLCASSLPQGDEKLFFGSGTQLSVL.

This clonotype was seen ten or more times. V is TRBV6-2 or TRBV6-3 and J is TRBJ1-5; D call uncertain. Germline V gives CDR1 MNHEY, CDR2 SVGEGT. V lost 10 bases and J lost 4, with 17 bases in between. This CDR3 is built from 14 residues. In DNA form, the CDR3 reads TGTGCCACCCTTGAGGCAGTAGGGAATCAGCCCCAGCATTTT. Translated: CATLEAVGNQPQHF.

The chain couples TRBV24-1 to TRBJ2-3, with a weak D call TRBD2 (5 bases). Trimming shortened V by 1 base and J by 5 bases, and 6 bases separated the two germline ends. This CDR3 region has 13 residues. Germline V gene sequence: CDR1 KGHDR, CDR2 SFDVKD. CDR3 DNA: TGTGCCACCAGTGATTTAGGGAGAGATACGCAGTATTTT. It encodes CATSDLGRDTQYF.

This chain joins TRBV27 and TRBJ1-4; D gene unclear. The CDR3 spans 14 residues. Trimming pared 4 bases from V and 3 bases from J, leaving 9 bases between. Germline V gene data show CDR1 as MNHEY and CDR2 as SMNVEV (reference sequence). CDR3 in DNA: TGTGCCAGCAGTTCCCCGGGAGCTAATGAAAAACTGTTTTTT. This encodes CASSSPGANEKLFF.

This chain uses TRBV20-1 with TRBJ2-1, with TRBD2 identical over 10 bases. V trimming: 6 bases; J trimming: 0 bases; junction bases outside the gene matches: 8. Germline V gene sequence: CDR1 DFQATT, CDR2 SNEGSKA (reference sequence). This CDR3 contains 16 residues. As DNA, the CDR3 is TGCAGTGCCAGGCCGGGACTAGCGCTCTCCTACAATGAGCAGTTCTTC. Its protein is CSARPGLALSYNEQFF.

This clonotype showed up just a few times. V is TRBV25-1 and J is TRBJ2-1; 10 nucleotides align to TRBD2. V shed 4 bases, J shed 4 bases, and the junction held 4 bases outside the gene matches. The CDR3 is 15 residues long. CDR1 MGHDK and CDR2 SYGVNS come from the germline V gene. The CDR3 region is CASSGISGRYNEQFF. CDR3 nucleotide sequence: TGTGCCAGCAGTGGGATTAGCGGGAGGTACAATGAGCAGTTCTTC.

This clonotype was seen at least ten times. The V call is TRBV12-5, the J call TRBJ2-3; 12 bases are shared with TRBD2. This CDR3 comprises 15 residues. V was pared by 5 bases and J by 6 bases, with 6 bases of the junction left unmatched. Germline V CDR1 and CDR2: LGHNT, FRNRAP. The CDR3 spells CASGNGLAGWDTQYF. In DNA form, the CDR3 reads TGTGCTAGTGGTAACGGACTAGCGGGGTGGGATACGCAGTATTTT.

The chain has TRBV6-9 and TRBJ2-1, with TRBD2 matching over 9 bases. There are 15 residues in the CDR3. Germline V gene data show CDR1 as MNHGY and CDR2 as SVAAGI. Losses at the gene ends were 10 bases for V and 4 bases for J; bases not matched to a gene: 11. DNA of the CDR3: TGTGCCAACCCTCGGCGGGAGGGCCCTTACAATGAGCAGTTCTTC. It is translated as CANPRREGPYNEQFF.

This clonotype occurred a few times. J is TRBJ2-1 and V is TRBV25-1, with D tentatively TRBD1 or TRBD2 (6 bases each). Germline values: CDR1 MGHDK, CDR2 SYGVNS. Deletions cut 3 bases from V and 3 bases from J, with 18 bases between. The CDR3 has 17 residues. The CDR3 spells CASSDSGTRGLYNEQFF. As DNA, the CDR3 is TGTGCCAGCAGTGATTCCGGGACCCGGGGGCTCTACAATGAGCAGTTCTTC.

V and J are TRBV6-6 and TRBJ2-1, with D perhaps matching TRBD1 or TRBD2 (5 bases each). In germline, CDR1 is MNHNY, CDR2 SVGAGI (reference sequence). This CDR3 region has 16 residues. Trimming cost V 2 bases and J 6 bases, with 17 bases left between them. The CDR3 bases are TGTGCCAGCAGTTACCGAATCCGGGGCGCATCCAATGAGCAGTTCTTC. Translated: CASSYRIRGASNEQFF.

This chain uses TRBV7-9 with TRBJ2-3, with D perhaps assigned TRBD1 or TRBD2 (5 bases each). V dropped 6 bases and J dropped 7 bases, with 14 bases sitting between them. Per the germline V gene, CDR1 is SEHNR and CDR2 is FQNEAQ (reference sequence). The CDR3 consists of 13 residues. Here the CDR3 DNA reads TGTGCCAGCAGACACACCGAGGGGAATACGCAGTATTTT. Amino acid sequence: CASRHTEGNTQYF. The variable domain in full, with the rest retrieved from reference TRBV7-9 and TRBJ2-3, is DTGVSQNPRHKITKRGQNVTFRCDPISEHNRLYWYRQTLGQGPEFLTYFQNEAQLEKSRLLSDRFSAERPKGSFSTLEIQRTEQGDSAMYLCASRHTEGNTQYFGPGTRLTVL.

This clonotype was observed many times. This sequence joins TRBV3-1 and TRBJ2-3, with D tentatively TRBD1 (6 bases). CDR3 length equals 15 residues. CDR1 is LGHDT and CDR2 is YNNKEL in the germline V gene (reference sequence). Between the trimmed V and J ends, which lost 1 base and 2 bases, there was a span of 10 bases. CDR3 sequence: CASSQVRQDTDTQYF. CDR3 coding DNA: TGTGCCAGCAGCCAAGTCCGACAGGACACAGATACGCAGTATTTT.

CDR3 protein: CASSSGGDAYGYTF. For the CDR3, the DNA is TGTGCCAGCAGCTCAGGAGGGGACGCTTATGGCTACACCTTC. The rearrangement uses TRBV7-9 and TRBJ1-2; a possible D gene is TRBD1 (5 bases). Germline V lookup: CDR1 SEHNR, CDR2 FQNEAQ (reference sequence). V gave up 4 bases and J gave up 5 bases, with 14 bases separating them. This CDR3 is 14 amino acids long.

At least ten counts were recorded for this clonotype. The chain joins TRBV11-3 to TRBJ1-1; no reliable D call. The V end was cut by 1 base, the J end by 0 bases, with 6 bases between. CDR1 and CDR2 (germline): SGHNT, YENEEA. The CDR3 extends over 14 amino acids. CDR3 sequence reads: CASSLVHMNTEAFF. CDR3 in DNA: TGTGCCAGCAGCTTAGTCCACATGAACACTGAAGCTTTCTTT.

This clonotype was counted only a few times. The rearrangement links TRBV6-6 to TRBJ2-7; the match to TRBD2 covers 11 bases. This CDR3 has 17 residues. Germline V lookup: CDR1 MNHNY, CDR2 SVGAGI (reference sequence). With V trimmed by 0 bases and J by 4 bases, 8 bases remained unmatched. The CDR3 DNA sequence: TGTGCCAGCAGTTACTCCATGATAACTAGCGGGAGTTACGAGCAGTACTTC. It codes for CASSYSMITSGSYEQYF.

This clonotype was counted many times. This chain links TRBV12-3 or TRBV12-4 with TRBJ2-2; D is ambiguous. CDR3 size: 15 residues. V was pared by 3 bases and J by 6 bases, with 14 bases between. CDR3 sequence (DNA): TGTGCCAGCAGTTTGAGGCTAGACGGGTCCGGGGAGCTGTTTTTT. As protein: CASSLRLDGSGELFF.

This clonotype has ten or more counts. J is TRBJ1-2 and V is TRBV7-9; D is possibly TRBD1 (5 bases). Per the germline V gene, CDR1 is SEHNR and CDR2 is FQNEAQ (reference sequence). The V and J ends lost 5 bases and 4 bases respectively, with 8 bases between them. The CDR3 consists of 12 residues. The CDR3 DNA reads TGTGCCAGCAGCCCAGGGATCTATGGCTACACCTTC. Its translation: CASSPGIYGYTF.

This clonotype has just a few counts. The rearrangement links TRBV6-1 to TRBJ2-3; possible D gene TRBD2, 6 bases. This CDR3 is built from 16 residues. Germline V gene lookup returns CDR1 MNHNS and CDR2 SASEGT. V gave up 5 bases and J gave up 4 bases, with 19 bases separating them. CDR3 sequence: CASSPGTWRDSDTQYF. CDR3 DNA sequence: TGTGCCAGCAGTCCCGGGACTTGGAGGGACTCAGATACGCAGTATTTT.

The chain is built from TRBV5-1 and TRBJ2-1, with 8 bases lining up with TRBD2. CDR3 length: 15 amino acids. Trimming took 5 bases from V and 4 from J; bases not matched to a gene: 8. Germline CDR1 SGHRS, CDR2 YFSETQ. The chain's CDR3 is CASSREGGRYNEQFF. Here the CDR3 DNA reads TGCGCCAGCAGTCGGGAGGGCGGGCGATACAATGAGCAGTTCTTC.

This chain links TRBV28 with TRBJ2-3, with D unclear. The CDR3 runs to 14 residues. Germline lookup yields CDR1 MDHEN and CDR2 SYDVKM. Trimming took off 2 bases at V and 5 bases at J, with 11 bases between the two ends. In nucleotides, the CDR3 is TGTGCCAGCAGTTTAGGTGGAAACGGAGATACGCAGTATTTT. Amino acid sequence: CASSLGGNGDTQYF.

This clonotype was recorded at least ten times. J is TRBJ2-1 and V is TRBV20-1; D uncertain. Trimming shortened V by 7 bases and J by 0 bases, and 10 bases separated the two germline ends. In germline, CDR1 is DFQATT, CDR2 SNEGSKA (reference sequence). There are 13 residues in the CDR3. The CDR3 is CSGLLSSYNEQFF. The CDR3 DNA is TGCAGTGGTCTTCTGAGCTCCTACAATGAGCAGTTCTTC.

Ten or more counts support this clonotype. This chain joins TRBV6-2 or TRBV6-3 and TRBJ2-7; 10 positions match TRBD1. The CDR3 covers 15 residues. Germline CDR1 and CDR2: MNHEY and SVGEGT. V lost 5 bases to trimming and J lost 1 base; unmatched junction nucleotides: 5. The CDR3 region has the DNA TGTGCCAGCAGTATTCCGGGACAGGGGTCCTACGAGCAGTACTTC. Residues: CASSIPGQGSYEQYF.

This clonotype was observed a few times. The CDR3 nucleotides are TGTGCCAGCAGTCCCACCTGGGGGACTAGCGGGATTGATGCCAAAAACATTCAGTACTTC. Protein sequence: CASSPTWGTSGIDAKNIQYF. This chain links TRBV12-3 or TRBV12-4 with TRBJ2-4, with TRBD2 identical over 13 bases. CDR3 length equals 20 residues. The J segment lost 1 base and the V segment lost 5 bases, leaving 14 bases of the junction unmatched.

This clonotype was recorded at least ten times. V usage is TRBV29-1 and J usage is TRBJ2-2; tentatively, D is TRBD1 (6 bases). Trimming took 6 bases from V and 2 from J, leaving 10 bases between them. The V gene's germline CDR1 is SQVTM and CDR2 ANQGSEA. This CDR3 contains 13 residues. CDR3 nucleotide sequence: TGCAGCGTAGGACAGCGCAACACCGGGGAGCTGTTTTTT. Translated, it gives CSVGQRNTGELFF.

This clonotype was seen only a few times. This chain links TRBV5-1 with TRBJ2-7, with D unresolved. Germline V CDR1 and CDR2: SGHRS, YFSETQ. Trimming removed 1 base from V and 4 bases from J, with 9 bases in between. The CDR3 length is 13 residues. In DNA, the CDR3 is TGCGCCAGCAGCTTGAACGGCCCATACGAGCAGTACTTC. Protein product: CASSLNGPYEQYF.

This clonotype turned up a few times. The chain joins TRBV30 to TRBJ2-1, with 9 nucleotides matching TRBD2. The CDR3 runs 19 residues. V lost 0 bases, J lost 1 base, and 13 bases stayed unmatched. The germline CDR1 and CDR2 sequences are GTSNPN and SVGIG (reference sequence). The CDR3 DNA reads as TGTGCCTGGAGTGTACTTATACGTCTAGCGGGGAGATCCTACAATGAGCAGTTCTTC. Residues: CAWSVLIRLAGRSYNEQFF. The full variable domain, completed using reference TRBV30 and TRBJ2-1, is SQTIHQWPATLVQPVGSPLSLECTVEGTSNPNLYWYRQAAGRGLQLLFYSVGIGQISSEVPQNLSASRPQDRQFILSSKKLLLSDSGFYLCAWSVLIRLAGRSYNEQFFGPGTRLTVL.

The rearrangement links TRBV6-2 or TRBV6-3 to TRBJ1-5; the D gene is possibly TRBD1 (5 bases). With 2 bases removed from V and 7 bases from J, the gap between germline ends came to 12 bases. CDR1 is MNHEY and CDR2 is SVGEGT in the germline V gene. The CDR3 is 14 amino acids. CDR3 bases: TGTGCCAGCAGTTACCTCAGGGCCCAACAGCCCCAGCATTTT. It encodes CASSYLRAQQPQHF.

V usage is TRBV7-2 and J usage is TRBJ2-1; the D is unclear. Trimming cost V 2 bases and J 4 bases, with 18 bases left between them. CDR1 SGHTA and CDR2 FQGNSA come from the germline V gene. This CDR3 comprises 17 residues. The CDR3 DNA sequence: TGTGCCAGCAGCTTATGGGGTCCAGGCTTAGTTTACAATGAGCAGTTCTTC. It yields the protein CASSLWGPGLVYNEQFF.

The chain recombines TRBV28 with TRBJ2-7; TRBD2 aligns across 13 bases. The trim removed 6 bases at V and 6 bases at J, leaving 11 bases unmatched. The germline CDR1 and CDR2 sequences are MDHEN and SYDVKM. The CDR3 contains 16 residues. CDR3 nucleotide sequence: TGTGCCAGCAGCCAAGGACTAGCGGGAGTTCCCGGCGAGCAGTACTTC. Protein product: CASSQGLAGVPGEQYF.

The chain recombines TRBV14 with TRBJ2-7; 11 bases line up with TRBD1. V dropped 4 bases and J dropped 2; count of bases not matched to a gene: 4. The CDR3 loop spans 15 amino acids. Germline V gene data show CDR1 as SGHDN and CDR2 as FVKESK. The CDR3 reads CASSLWDRGTYEQYF. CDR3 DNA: TGTGCCAGCAGCCTTTGGGACAGGGGGACCTACGAGCAGTACTTC.

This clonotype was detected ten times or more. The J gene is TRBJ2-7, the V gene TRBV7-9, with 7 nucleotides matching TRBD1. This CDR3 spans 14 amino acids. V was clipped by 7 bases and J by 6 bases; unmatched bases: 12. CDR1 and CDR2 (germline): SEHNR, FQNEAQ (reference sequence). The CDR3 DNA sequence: TGTGCCAGCACCGACGACAGGGAACGAGGCGAGCAGTACTTC. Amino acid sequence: CASTDDRERGEQYF.